The 11 T cell receptor beta chains below all came from one sample that was sequenced in a study of T cell responses to AZD1222 COVID-19 vaccine. Data came from immunoSEQ multiplex PCR; TCRdb stores just in-frame clones and leaves some out. The table shows around 180,000 clones, with around 92% occurring only once. The sequencing here drew on peripheral blood, taken on day 0 of AZD1222 vaccination. Source of these receptors: an adult in good health.

The chain recombines TRBV5-1 with TRBJ2-3; 7 bases fit TRBD1. CDR3 size: 15 residues. Trimming removed 2 bases from V and 4 bases from J; junction bases left unmatched: 7. Germline CDR1 is SGHRS and CDR2 is YFSETQ. The DNA of the CDR3 is TGCGCCAGCAGCTTAGGGGGCGTCGGCGCAGATACGCAGTATTTT. This codes for CASSLGGVGADTQYF.

V usage is TRBV21-1 and J usage is TRBJ1-3. TRBV21-1 is marked as a pseudogene. The CDR3 consists of 14 residues. The CDR3, as DNA: TGTGCCAGCAGCATGGGGGTCGGTTGGGACACCATATATTTT. Its translation: CASSMGVGWDTIYF.

The chain employs TRBV7-9 and TRBJ1-4; D might be TRBD1 (5 bases). Germline assignment: CDR1 SEHNR and CDR2 FQNEAQ (reference sequence). This CDR3 contains 14 residues. The V end lost 0 bases, the J end lost 6 bases, and 8 bases lay between the germline ends. The CDR3 bases are TGTGCCAGCAGCTTAGCTTCGGGGGATGAAAAACTGTTTTTT. The encoded protein is CASSLASGDEKLFF.

V and J are TRBV10-3 and TRBJ1-3; TRBD1 matches 7 bases. J lost 2 bases, V lost 10 bases, and 8 bases had no gene match. Germline V gene lookup returns CDR1 ENHRY and CDR2 SYGVKD. The length of the CDR3 is 14 residues. The CDR3 coding sequence is TGTGCCACCCGACAGGGCGAAGCTGGAAACACCATATATTTT. Its translation is CATRQGEAGNTIYF.

The rearrangement uses TRBV7-9 and TRBJ2-5; 9 nucleotides align to TRBD2. CDR1 and CDR2 (germline): SEHNR, FQNEAQ (reference sequence). After removal of 4 bases from V and 3 bases from J, the junction contained 15 bases not matched to a gene. This CDR3 has 18 residues. The CDR3 spells CASSSKRGLAGKEETQYF. DNA of the CDR3: TGTGCCAGCAGCTCCAAGCGAGGGCTAGCGGGAAAGGAAGAGACCCAGTACTTC.

The CDR3 loop is CASSFQGYASNEQFF. CDR3 DNA sequence: TGTGCCAGCAGCTTCCAAGGATACGCCTCCAATGAGCAGTTCTTC. The J gene is TRBJ2-1, the V gene TRBV7-3; D gene uncertain. V was cut by 3 bases and J by 6 bases, with 15 bases left in between. Germline-derived CDR1 and CDR2 are SGHTA and FQGTGA. CDR3 length: 15 amino acids.

This chain links TRBV27 with TRBJ2-1; 7 positions match TRBD1. Germline CDR1 MNHEY, CDR2 SMNVEV (reference sequence). The J segment lost 2 bases and the V segment lost 5 bases, leaving 3 bases of the junction unmatched. CDR3 length: 14 residues. Here the CDR3 DNA reads TGTGCCAGCAGTCCCGGGACAGCCTACAATGAGCAGTTCTTC. Translating it yields CASSPGTAYNEQFF.

CDR3 in DNA: TGTGCCAGCAGCTTGGTAAGACGACTAGCGAACACCGGGGAGCTGTTTTTT. This sequence encodes CASSLVRRLANTGELFF. The chain is built from TRBV5-6 and TRBJ2-2, with D perhaps TRBD2 (6 bases). The germline CDR1 and CDR2 sequences are SGHDT and YYEEEE. The V end was cut by 0 bases, the J end by 0 bases, with 12 bases between. There are 17 residues in the CDR3.

The chain couples TRBV7-9 to TRBJ2-2; D assignment may be TRBD1 or TRBD2 (6 bases each). V lost 5 bases to trimming and J lost 2 bases, with 15 bases between them. The CDR3 covers 16 residues. CDR1 SEHNR and CDR2 FQNEAQ come from the germline V gene (reference sequence). CDR3 bases: TGTGCCAGCAGCCAACCACGGGGGCTTAACACCGGGGAGCTGTTTTTT. Protein product: CASSQPRGLNTGELFF.

The rearrangement joins TRBV19 to TRBJ1-3, with 7 nucleotides matching TRBD1. V lost 4 bases and J lost 3; bases outside the gene matches: 6. Germline V gene sequence: CDR1 LNHDA, CDR2 SQIVND (reference sequence). The CDR3 spans 15 residues. Written as DNA, the CDR3 is TGTGCCAGTAGTACCACAGGGGCTAATGGAAACACCATATATTTT. It encodes CASSTTGANGNTIYF. The whole variable domain, remainder taken from reference TRBV19 and TRBJ1-3, is DGGITQSPKYLFRKEGQNVTLSCEQNLNHDAMYWYRQDPGQGLRLIYYSQIVNDFQKGDIAEGYSVSREKKESFPLTVTSAQKNPTAFYLCASSTTGANGNTIYFGEGSWLTVV.

The chain recombines TRBV19 with TRBJ1-2; a possible D gene is TRBD1 (5 bases). The CDR3 length is 13 residues. V lost 8 bases, J lost 3 bases, and 13 bases lay in between. Germline V gene lookup returns CDR1 LNHDA and CDR2 SQIVND (reference sequence). The CDR3 nucleotides read TGTGCCAGTCAACCGGGACTGCACTATGGCTACACCTTC. Amino acid sequence: CASQPGLHYGYTF.